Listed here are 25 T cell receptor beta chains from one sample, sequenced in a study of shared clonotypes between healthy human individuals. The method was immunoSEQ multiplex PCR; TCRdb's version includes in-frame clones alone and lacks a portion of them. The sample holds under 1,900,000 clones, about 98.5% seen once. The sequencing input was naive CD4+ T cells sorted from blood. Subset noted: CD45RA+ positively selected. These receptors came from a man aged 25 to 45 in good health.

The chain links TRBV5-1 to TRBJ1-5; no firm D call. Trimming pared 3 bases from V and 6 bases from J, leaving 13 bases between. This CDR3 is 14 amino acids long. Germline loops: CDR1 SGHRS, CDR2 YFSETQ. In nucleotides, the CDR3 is TGCGCCAGCAGCTCCCGGGTTGACGGTCAGCCCCAGCATTTT. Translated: CASSSRVDGQPQHF. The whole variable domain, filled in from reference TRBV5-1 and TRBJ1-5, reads KAGVTQTPRYLIKTRGQQVTLSCSPISGHRSVSWYQQTPGQGLQFLFEYFSETQRNKGNFPGRFSGRQFSNSRSEMNVSTLELGDSALYLCASSSRVDGQPQHFGDGTRLSIL.

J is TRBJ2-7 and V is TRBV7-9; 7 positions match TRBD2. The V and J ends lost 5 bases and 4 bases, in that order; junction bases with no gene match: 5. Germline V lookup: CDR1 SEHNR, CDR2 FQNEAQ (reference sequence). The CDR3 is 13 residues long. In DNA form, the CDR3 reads TGTGCCAGCAGCCCACGGACTAGATACGAGCAGTACTTC. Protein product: CASSPRTRYEQYF.

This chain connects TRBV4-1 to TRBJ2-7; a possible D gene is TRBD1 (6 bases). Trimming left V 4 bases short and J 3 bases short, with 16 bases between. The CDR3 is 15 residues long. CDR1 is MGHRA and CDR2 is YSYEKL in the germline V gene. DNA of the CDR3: TGCGCCAGCAGCCCCACCGAAGGACAGAGCTACGAGCAGTACTTC. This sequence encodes CASSPTEGQSYEQYF.

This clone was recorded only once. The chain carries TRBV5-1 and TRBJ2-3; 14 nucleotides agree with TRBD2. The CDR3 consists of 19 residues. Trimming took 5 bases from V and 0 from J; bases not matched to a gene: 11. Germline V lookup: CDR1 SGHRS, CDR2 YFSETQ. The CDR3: CASRLTSGRAGESTDTQYF. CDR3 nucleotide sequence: TGCGCCAGCAGATTGACTAGCGGGAGGGCCGGGGAGAGCACAGATACGCAGTATTTT.

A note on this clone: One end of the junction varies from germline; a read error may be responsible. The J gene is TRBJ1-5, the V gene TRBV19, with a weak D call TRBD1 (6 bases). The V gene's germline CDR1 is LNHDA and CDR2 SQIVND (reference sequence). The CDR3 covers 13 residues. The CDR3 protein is CASRPRDNRPQHF. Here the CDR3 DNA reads TGTGCCAGTAGGCCCCGGGACAATCGGCCCCAGCATTTT.

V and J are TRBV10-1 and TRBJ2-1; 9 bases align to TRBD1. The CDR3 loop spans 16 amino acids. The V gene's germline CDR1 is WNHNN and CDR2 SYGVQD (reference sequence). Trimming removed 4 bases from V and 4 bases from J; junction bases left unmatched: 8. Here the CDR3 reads CASSGDRDRAYNEQFF. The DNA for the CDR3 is TGCGCCAGCAGTGGGGACAGGGACAGGGCTTACAATGAGCAGTTCTTC.

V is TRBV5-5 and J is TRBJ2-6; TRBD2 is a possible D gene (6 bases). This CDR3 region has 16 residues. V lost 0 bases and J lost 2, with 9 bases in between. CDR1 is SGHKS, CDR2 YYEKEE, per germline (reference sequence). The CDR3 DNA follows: TGTGCCAGCAGCTTGGTGTCGGGAGCTGGGGCCAACGTCCTGACTTTC. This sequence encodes CASSLVSGAGANVLTF.

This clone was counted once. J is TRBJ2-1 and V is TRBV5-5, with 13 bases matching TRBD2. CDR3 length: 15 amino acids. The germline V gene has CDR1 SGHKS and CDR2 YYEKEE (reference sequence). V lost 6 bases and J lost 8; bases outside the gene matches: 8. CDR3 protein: CASTSEGLAGDEQFF. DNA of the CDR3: TGTGCCAGCACCTCCGAAGGACTAGCGGGAGATGAGCAGTTCTTC.

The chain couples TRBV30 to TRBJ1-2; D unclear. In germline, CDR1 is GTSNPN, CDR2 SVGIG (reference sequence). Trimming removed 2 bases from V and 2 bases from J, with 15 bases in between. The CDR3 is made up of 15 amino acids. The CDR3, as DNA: TGTGCCTGGAGTTCGAAGGAGGGAAAGAACTATGGCTACACCTTC. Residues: CAWSSKEGKNYGYTF.

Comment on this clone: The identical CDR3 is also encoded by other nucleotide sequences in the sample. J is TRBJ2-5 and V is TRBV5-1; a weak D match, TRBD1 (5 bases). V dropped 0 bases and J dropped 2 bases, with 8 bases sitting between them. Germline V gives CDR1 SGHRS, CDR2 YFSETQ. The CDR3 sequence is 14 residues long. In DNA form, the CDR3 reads TGCGCCAGCAGCTTGGGACAGACACAAGAGACCCAGTACTTC. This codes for CASSLGQTQETQYF.

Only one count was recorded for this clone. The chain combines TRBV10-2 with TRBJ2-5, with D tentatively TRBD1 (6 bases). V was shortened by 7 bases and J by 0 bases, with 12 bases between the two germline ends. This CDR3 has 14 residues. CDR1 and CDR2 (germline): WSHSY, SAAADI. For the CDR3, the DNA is TGCGCCAGCAAACCACAGGGAAACCAAGAGACCCAGTACTTC. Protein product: CASKPQGNQETQYF.

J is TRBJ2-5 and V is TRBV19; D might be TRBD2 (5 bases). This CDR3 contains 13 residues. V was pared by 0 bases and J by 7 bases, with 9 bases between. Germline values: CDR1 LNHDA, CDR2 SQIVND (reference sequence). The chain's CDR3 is CASSIDAGGTQYF. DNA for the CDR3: TGTGCCAGTAGTATAGATGCGGGTGGGACCCAGTACTTC.

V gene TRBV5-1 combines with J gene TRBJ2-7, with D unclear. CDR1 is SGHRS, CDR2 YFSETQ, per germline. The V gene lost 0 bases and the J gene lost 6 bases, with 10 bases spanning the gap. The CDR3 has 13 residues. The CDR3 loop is CASSLASPIEQYF. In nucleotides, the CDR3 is TGCGCCAGCAGCTTGGCCTCACCAATCGAGCAGTACTTC.

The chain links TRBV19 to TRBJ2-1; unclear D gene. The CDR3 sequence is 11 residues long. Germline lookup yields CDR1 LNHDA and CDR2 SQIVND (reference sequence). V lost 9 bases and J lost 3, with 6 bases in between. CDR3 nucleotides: TGTGCCAGCGCCCGCTACAATGAGCAGTTCTTC. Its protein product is CASARYNEQFF. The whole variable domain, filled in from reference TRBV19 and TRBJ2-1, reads DGGITQSPKYLFRKEGQNVTLSCEQNLNHDAMYWYRQDPGQGLRLIYYSQIVNDFQKGDIAEGYSVSREKKESFPLTVTSAQKNPTAFYLCASARYNEQFFGPGTRLTVL.

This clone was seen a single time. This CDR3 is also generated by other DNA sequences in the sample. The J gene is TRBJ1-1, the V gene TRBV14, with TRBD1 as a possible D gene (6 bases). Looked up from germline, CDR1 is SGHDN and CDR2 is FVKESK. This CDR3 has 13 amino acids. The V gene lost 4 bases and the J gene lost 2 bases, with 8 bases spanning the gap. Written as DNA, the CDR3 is TGTGCCAGCAGCCGGGGGCTAAACACTGAAGCTTTCTTT. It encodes CASSRGLNTEAFF. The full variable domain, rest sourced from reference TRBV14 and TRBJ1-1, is EAGVTQFPSHSVIEKGQTVTLRCDPISGHDNLYWYRRVMGKEIKFLLHFVKESKQDESGMPNNRFLAERTGGTYSTLKVQPAELEDSGVYFCASSRGLNTEAFFGQGTRLTVV.

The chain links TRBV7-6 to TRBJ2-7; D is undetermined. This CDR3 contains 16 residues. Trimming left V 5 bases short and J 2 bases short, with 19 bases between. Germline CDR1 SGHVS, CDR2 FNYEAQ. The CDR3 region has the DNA TGTGCCAGCAGCACCCAGTCCCAGAAAGGTCCCTACGAGCAGTACTTC. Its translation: CASSTQSQKGPYEQYF.

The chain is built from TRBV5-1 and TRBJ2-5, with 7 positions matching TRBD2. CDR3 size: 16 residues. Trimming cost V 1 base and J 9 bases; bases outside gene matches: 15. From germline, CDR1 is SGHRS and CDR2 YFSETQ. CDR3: CASSLTGGTVHRPQYF. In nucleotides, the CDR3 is TGCGCCAGCAGCTTGACCGGGGGGACGGTACATCGACCCCAGTACTTC. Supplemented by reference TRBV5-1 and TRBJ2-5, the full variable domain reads KAGVTQTPRYLIKTRGQQVTLSCSPISGHRSVSWYQQTPGQGLQFLFEYFSETQRNKGNFPGRFSGRQFSNSRSEMNVSTLELGDSALYLCASSLTGGTVHRPQYFGPGTRLLVL.

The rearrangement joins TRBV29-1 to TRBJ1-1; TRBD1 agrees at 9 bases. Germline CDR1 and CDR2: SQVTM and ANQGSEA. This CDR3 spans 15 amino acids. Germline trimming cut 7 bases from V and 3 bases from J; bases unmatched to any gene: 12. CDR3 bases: TGCAGCGCCATTAGTGACAGGGGGGTGGACACTGAAGCTTTCTTT. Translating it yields CSAISDRGVDTEAFF.

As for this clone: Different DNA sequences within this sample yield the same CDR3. The CDR3 is CSVGSGTGELFF. The CDR3 nucleotides read TGCAGCGTTGGGTCGGGAACCGGGGAGCTGTTTTTT. The chain joins TRBV29-1 to TRBJ2-2, with D possibly matching TRBD2 (5 bases). V was clipped by 4 bases and J by 5 bases, with 8 bases between them. CDR1 and CDR2 from the germline V gene are SQVTM and ANQGSEA. The CDR3 extends over 12 amino acids.

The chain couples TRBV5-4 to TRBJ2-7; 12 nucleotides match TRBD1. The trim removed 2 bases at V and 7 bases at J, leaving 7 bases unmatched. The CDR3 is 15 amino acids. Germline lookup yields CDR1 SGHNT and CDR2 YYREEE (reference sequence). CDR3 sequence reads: CASSFGTGGAGEQYF. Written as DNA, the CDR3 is TGTGCCAGCAGCTTCGGGACAGGGGGCGCGGGGGAGCAGTACTTC. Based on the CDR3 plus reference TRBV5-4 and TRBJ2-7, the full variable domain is ETGVTQSPTHLIKTRGQQVTLRCSSQSGHNTVSWYQQALGQGPQFIFQYYREEENGRGNFPPRFSGLQFPNYSSELNVNALELDDSALYLCASSFGTGGAGEQYFGPGTRLTVT.

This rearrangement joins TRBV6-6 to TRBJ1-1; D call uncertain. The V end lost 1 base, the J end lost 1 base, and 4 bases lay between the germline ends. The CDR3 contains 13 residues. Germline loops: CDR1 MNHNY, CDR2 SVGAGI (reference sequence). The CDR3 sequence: CASSYLENTEAFF. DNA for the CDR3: TGTGCCAGCAGTTACTTGGAGAACACTGAAGCTTTCTTT.

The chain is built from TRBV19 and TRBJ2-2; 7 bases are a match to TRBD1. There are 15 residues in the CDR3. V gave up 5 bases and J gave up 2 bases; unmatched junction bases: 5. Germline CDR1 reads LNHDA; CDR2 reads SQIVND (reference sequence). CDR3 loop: CASSVTGSNTGELFF. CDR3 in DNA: TGTGCCAGTAGTGTGACAGGGAGTAACACCGGGGAGCTGTTTTTT.

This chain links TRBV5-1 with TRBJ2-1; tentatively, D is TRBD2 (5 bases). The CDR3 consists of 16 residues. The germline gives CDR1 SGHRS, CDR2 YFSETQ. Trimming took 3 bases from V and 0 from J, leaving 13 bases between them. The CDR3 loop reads CASSSDLSGSYNEQFF. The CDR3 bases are TGCGCCAGCAGCTCCGATCTAAGCGGCTCCTACAATGAGCAGTTCTTC.

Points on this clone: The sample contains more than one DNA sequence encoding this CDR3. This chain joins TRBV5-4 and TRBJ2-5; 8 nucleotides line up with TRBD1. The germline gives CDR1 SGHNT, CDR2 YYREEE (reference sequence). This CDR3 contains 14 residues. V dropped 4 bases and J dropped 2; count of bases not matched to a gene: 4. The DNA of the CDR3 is TGTGCCAGCAGCAGTGGACAGGGACAAGAGACCCAGTACTTC. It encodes CASSSGQGQETQYF.

CDR3 sequence reads: CAIGQGEPQHF. CDR3 coding DNA: TGTGCCATCGGTCAGGGAGAGCCCCAGCATTTT. The V call is TRBV10-3, the J call TRBJ1-5; TRBD1 is a possible D gene (5 bases). V lost 8 bases and J lost 8, with 10 bases in between. The germline gives CDR1 ENHRY, CDR2 SYGVKD. This CDR3 is built from 11 residues.